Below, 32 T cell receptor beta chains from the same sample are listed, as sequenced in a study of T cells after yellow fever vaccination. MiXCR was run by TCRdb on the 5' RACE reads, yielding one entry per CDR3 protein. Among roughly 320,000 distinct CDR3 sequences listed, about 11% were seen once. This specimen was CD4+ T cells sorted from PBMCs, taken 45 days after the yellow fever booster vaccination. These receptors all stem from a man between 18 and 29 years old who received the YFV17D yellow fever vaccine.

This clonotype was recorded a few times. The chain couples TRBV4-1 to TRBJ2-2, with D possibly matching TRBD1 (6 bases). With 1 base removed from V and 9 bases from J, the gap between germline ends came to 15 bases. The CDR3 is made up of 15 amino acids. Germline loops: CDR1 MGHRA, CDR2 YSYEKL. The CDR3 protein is CASSQGGGGLRELFF. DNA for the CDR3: TGCGCCAGCAGCCAAGGAGGGGGTGGGTTGAGGGAGCTGTTTTTT.

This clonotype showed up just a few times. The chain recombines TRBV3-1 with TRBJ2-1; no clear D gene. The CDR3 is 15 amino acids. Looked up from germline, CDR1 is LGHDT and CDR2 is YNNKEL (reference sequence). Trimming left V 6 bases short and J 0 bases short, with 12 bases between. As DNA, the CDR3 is TGTGCCAGCAGACCCAATACCGGCTCCTACAATGAGCAGTTCTTC. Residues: CASRPNTGSYNEQFF.

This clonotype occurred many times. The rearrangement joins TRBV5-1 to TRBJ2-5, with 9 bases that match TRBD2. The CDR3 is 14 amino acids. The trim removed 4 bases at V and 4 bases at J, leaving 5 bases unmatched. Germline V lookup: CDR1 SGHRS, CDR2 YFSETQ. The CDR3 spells CASSPRTSVETQYF. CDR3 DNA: TGCGCCAGCAGCCCCCGGACTAGCGTAGAGACCCAGTACTTC.

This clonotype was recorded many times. The CDR3 protein is CASSLNQGTEAFF. DNA for the CDR3: TGCGCCAGCAGCTTAAATCAGGGCACTGAAGCTTTCTTT. V and J are TRBV5-1 and TRBJ1-1, with D perhaps TRBD1 (5 bases). This CDR3 has 13 residues. V was pared by 2 bases and J by 4 bases, with 9 bases between. CDR1 is SGHRS and CDR2 is YFSETQ in the germline V gene. The whole variable domain, remainder taken from reference TRBV5-1 and TRBJ1-1, is KAGVTQTPRYLIKTRGQQVTLSCSPISGHRSVSWYQQTPGQGLQFLFEYFSETQRNKGNFPGRFSGRQFSNSRSEMNVSTLELGDSALYLCASSLNQGTEAFFGQGTRLTVV.

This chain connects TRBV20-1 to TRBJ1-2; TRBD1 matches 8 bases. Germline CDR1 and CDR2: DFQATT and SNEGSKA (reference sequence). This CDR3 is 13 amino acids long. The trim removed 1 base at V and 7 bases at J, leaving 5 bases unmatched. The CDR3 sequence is CSARGSGGGGYTF. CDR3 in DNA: TGCAGTGCTAGAGGCTCAGGGGGCGGTGGCTACACCTTC.

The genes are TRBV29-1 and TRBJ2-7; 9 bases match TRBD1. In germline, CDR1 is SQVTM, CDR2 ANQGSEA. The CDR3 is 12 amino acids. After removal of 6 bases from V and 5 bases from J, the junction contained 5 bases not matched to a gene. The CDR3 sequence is CSVEGQGHEQYV. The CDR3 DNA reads TGCAGCGTGGAGGGACAGGGTCACGAGCAGTACGTC.

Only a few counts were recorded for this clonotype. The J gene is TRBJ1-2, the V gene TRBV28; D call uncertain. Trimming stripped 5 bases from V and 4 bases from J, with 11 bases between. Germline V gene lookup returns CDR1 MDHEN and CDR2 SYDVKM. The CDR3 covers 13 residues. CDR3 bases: TGTGCCAGCAGTGACGGACGAAGCTATGGCTACACCTTC. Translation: CASSDGRSYGYTF.

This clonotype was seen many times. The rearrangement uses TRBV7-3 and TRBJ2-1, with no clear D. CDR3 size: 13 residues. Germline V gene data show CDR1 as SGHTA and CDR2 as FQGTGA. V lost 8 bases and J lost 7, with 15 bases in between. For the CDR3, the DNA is TGTGCCAGCCAATCCCCGGATACTAATGAGCAGTTCTTC. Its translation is CASQSPDTNEQFF.

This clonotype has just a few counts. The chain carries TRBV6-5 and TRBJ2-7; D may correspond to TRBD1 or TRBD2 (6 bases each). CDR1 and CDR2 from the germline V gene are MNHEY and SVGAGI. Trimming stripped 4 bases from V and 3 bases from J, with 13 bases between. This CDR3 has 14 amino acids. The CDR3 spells CASSSGRTVYEQYF. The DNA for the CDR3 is TGTGCCAGCAGTTCGGGGAGGACAGTCTACGAGCAGTACTTC.

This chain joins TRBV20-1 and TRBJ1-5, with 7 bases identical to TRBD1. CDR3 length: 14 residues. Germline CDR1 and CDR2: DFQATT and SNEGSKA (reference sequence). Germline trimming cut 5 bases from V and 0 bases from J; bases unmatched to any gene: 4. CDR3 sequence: CSAGGQLSNQPQHF. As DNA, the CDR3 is TGCAGTGCTGGGGGACAGCTTAGCAATCAGCCCCAGCATTTT.

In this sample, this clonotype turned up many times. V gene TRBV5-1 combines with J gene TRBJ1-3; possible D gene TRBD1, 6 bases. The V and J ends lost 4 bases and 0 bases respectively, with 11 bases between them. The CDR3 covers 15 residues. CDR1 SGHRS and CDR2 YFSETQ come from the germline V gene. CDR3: CASSPGVYSGNTIYF. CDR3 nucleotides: TGCGCCAGCAGCCCAGGGGTCTACTCTGGAAACACCATATATTTT. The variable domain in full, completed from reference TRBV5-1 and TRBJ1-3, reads KAGVTQTPRYLIKTRGQQVTLSCSPISGHRSVSWYQQTPGQGLQFLFEYFSETQRNKGNFPGRFSGRQFSNSRSEMNVSTLELGDSALYLCASSPGVYSGNTIYFGEGSWLTVV.

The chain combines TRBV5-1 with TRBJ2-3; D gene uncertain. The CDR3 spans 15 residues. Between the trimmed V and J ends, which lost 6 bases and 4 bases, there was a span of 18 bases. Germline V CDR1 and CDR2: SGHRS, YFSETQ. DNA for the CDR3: TGCGCCAGCACCGATCCTAGGATTGGTTCAGATACGCAGTATTTT. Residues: CASTDPRIGSDTQYF.

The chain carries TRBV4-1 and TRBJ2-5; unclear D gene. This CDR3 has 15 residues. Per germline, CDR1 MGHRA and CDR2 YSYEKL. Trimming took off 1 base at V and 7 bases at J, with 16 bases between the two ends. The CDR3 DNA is TGCGCCAGCAGCCAAGTGATAATCCCCTCGCGGACCCAGTACTTC. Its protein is CASSQVIIPSRTQYF.

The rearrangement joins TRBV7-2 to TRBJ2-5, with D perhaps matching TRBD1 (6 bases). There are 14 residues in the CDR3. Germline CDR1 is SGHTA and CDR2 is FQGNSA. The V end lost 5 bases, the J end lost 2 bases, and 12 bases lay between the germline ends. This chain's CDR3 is CASSDQQGQETQYF. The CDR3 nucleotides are TGTGCCAGCAGCGATCAACAGGGTCAAGAGACCCAGTACTTC. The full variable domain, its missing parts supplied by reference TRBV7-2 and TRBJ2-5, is GAGVSQSPSNKVTEKGKDVELRCDPISGHTALYWYRQSLGQGLEFLIYFQGNSAPDKSGLPSDRFSAERTGGSVSTLTIQRTQQEDSAVYLCASSDQQGQETQYFGPGTRLLVL.

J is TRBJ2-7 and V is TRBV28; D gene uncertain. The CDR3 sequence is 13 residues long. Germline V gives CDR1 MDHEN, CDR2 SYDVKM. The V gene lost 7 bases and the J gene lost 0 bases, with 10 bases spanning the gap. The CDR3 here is CASTETNSYEQYV. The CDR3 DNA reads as TGTGCCAGCACTGAGACGAACTCCTACGAGCAGTACGTC.

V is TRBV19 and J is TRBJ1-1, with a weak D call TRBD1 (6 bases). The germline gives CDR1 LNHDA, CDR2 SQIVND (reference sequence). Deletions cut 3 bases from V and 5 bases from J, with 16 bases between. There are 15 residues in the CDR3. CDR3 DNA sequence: TGTGCCAGTAGTATCTTAGGGGGGCAGTGGACTGAAGCTTTCTTT. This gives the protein CASSILGGQWTEAFF.

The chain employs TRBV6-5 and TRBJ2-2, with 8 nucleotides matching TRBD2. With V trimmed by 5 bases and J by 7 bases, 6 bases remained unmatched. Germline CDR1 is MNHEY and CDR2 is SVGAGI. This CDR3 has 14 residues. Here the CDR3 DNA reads TGTGCCAGCAGTCGGCCGGGGGGGATCGGGGAGCTGTTTTTT. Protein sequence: CASSRPGGIGELFF.

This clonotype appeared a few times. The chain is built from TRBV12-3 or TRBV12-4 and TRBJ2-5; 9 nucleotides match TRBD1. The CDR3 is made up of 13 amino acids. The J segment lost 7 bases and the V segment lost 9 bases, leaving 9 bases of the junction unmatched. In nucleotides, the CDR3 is TGTGCCAGTTCCGGGACAGGGCGTGGGACCCAGTACTTC. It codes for CASSGTGRGTQYF.

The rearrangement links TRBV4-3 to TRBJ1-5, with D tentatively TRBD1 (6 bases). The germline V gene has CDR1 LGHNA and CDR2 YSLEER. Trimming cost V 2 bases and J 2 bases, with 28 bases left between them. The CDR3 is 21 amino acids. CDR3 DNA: TGCGCCAGCAGCCAATCCCTAGGGGGTACGAGCATAGCCGGTGGCAATCAGCCCCAGCATTTT. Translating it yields CASSQSLGGTSIAGGNQPQHF.

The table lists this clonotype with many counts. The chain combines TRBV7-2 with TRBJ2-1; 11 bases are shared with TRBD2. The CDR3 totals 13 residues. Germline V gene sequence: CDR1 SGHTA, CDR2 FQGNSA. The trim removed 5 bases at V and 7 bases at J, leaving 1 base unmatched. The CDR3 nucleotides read TGTGCCAGCAGCCGGACTAGCGGGAATGAGCAGTTCTTC. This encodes CASSRTSGNEQFF.

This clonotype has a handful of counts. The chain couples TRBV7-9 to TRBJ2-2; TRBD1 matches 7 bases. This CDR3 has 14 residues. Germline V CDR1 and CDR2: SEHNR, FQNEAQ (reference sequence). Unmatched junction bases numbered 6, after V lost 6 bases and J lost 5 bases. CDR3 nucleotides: TGTGCCAGCAGTGACAGGGCGTTGACCGGGGAGCTGTTTTTT. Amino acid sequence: CASSDRALTGELFF. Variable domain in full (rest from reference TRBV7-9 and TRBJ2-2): DTGVSQNPRHKITKRGQNVTFRCDPISEHNRLYWYRQTLGQGPEFLTYFQNEAQLEKSRLLSDRFSAERPKGSFSTLEIQRTEQGDSAMYLCASSDRALTGELFFGEGSRLTVL.

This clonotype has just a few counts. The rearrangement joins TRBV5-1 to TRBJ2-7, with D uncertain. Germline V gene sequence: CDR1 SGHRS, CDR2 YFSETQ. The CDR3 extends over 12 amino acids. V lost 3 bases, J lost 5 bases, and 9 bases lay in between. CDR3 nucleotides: TGCGCCAGCAGCTATAAGGCGGACGAGCAGTACGTC. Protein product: CASSYKADEQYV.

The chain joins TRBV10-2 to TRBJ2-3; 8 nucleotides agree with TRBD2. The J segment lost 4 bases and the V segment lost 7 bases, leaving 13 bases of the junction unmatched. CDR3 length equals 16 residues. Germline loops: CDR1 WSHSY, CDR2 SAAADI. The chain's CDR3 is CASMPLGAGGADTQYF. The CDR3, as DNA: TGCGCCAGCATGCCCTTAGGGGCGGGGGGTGCAGATACGCAGTATTTT.

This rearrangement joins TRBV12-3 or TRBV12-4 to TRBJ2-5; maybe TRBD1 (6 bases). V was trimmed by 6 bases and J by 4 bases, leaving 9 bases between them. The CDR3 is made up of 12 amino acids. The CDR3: CASSPGAETQYF. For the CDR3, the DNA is TGTGCCAGCAGCCCAGGGGCAGAGACCCAGTACTTC.

The CDR3 loop reads CASSRDAKNEKLFF. CDR3 bases: TGTGCCAGCAGCCGGGATGCAAAGAATGAAAAACTGTTTTTT. The chain couples TRBV5-4 to TRBJ1-4; D gene ambiguous. Trimming took off 4 bases at V and 5 bases at J, with 12 bases between the two ends. Germline V CDR1 and CDR2: SGHNT, YYREEE (reference sequence). This CDR3 comprises 14 residues. Drawing the rest from reference TRBV5-4 and TRBJ1-4, the complete variable domain is ETGVTQSPTHLIKTRGQQVTLRCSSQSGHNTVSWYQQALGQGPQFIFQYYREEENGRGNFPPRFSGLQFPNYSSELNVNALELDDSALYLCASSRDAKNEKLFFGSGTQLSVL.

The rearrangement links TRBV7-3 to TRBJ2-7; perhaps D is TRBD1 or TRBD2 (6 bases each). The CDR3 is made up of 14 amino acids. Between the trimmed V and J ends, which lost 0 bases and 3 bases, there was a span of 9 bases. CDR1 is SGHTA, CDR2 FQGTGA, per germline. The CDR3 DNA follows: TGTGCCAGCAGCTTAACGAGGGGGGACTACGAGCAGTACTTC. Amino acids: CASSLTRGDYEQYF.

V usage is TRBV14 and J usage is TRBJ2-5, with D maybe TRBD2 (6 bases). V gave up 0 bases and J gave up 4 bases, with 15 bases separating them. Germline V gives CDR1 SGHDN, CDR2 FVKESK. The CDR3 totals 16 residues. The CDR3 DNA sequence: TGTGCCAGCAGCCAAGATGGGGCAGGACTACGAGAGACCCAGTACTTC. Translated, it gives CASSQDGAGLRETQYF.

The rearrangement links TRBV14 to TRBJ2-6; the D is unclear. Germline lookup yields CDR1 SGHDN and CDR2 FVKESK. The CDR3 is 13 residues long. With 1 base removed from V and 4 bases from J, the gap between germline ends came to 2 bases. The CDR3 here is CASSQVGANVLTF. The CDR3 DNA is TGTGCCAGCAGCCAAGTGGGGGCCAACGTCCTGACTTTC.

The CDR3 reads CASSPSVRGGDTEAFF. The CDR3 bases are TGTGCCAGCTCACCGTCCGTAAGGGGAGGGGACACTGAAGCTTTCTTT. The chain employs TRBV18 and TRBJ1-1; D perhaps matches TRBD1 (5 bases). Germline loops: CDR1 KGHSH, CDR2 LQKENI. This CDR3 is 16 amino acids long. The V gene lost 3 bases and the J gene lost 3 bases, with 17 bases spanning the gap. The full variable domain, its missing parts supplied by reference TRBV18 and TRBJ1-1, is NAGVMQNPRHLVRRRGQEARLRCSPMKGHSHVYWYRQLPEEGLKFMVYLQKENIIDESGMPKERFSAEFPKEGPSILRIQQVVRGDSAAYFCASSPSVRGGDTEAFFGQGTRLTVV.

The CDR3 region has the DNA TGTGCCAGCAGTGACTCTTGGGTCCGAGGGTACAATGAGCAGTTCTTC. The encoded protein is CASSDSWVRGYNEQFF. The chain uses TRBV6-4 and TRBJ2-1; TRBD2 might be the D (5 bases). V was cut by 0 bases and J by 4 bases, with 13 bases left in between. CDR3 length: 16 residues. CDR1 and CDR2 from the germline V gene are MRHNA and SNTAGT.

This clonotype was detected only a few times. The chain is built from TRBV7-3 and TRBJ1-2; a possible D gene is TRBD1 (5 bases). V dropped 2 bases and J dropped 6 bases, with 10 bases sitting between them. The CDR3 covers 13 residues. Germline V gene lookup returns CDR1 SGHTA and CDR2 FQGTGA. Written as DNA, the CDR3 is TGTGCCAGCAGCTTAGGGGCAGGACATGGCTACACCTTC. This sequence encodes CASSLGAGHGYTF.

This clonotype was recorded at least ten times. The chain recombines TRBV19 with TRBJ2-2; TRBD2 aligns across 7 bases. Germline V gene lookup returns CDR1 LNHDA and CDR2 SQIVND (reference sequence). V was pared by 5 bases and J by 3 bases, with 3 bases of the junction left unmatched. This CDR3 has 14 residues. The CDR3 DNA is TGTGCCAGTAGTGGACTAGTGTACACCGGGGAGCTGTTTTTT. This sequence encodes CASSGLVYTGELFF. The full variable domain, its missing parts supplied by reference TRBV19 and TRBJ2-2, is DGGITQSPKYLFRKEGQNVTLSCEQNLNHDAMYWYRQDPGQGLRLIYYSQIVNDFQKGDIAEGYSVSREKKESFPLTVTSAQKNPTAFYLCASSGLVYTGELFFGEGSRLTVL.